This T cell receptor (beta chain) came from a study of T cell clonality in common variable immunodeficiency (dated by TCRdb to the mid-2010s). The paper's findings and limits, for the study overall: Compared with healthy controls, CVID subjects showed increased TCRbeta clonality (t-test p = 0.018), a feature most characteristic of about a third of subjects. CVID subjects shared fewer TCRbeta clones with each other than healthy controls did (p < 0.0001). Reportedly, TCRbeta sequences from CVID had fewer deletions and N-nucleotide insertions, and highly modified clones with 13 or more V deletions were absent from CVID. Patient heterogeneity within the CVID cohort put limits on correlating repertoire features with clinical complications. It was noted by the authors that sequencing of the repertoires of T cell subpopulations would be needed to clarify the cause of the increased clonality in CVID. Even though DNA input was equal, the average per sample came to about 74,000 unique sequences for controls compared with about 34,000 for CVID samples.

For this clone: Its target antigen remains unknown. The read terminates 3 residues ahead of where the CDR3 ends, so the germline J gene completes it.

V loses 3 bases of germline sequence and J loses 0 bases, and the interval between the two ends is 19 bases. The CDR3 goes from the cysteine to the phenylalanine over 18 residues. The DNA covers only part of the CDR3, 45 bases in frame from base 1. CVID was diagnosed by standard criteria: serum IgG, IgA and/or IgM reduced below normal range, plus specific antibody deficiency. A total of around 44 subjects (approximately 15 female and about 29 male; age range roughly 9 to 64 years, mean age around 40) were included in the CVID group. Most CVID patients and most healthy controls were of Caucasian heritage. All CVID subjects had received replacement immunoglobulin therapy for at least one year at the time of study participation. At the time of blood collection, no CVID subject was ill or was being treated with immunomodulatory or immunosuppressive medication. Heparinized peripheral whole blood samples of roughly 5 to 9 ml were obtained from each donor. Genomic DNA from adults with common variable immune deficiency (CVID) and from healthy adult controls was the source for sequencing TCRbeta CDR3 repertoires. To isolate peripheral blood mononuclear cells, diluted blood was subjected to density centrifugation over Hypaque 1077 or Ficoll-Paque. Genomic DNA was obtained from unsorted mononuclear cells through either Qiagen column purification or a centrifugation-based method.

For sequencing input, CVID and control samples contributed equivalent amounts of genomic DNA. For every sample, a 60 bp segment covering the rearranged TCRbeta CDR3 region was amplified and then sequenced. The immunoSEQ assay, a bias-corrected multiplex PCR combined with high-throughput sequencing, was used for TCRbeta amplification. In the original analysis: Every unique nucleotide sequence was considered a clone and was annotated with V, D and J genes, copy number and frequency. Sequences were labeled productive if in frame, and non-productive if out of frame or containing stop codons. As previously described, Shannon's entropy was used to calculate clonality. Mean CDR3 Kyte-Doolittle hydropathy was derived from the predicted amino acid sequences of productive clones. Using the R hclust function, scaled V gene usage was clustered hierarchically with Manhattan distance and complete linkage. Sharing of clones by CDR3 amino acid sequence was evaluated by resampling 12 repertoires per group over 100 rounds. Repertoires were searched for approximately 70 published EBV-specific and around 240 published CMV-specific TCRbeta sequences. Analysis left out two CVID samples that produced under 10,000 sequences, so about 41 CVID repertoires remained. What TCRdb holds here is the immuneACCESS table cut down to in-frame rearrangements. Part of the clones is not present; checked against another copy, under half of the missing clones reflect an unresolved V gene, and the others are unexplained. The D gene and trimming were derived from the DNA, and the V and J assignments and clone size from that table. The data for this sample show approximately 18,000 clones, each detected more than once. Together, the top ten hold roughly 7% of the sample.

Sample: peripheral blood mononuclear cells. This clonotype originated in a human donor with common variable immunodeficiency. The sequence is built from TRBV23-1 and TRBJ2-3; perhaps TRBD2 is the D gene, with 7 bases matching. TRBV23-1 is sorted into the ORF group, with uncertain function. The CDR3 DNA, read in part, is TGCGCCAGCAGTCATTTGTGGGGGGGCAGGGACAGCACAGATACG. Its coded protein is CASSHLWGGRDSTDT. The entire CDR3 sequence reads CASSHLWGGRDSTDTQYF.